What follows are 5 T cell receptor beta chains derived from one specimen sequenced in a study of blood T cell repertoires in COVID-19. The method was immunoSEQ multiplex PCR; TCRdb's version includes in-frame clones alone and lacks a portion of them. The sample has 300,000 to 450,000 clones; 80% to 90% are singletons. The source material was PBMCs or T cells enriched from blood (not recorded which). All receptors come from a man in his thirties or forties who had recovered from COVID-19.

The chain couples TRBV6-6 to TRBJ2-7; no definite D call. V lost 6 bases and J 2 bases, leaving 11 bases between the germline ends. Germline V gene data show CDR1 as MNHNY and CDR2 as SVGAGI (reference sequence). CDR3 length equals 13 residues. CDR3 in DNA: TGTGCCAGCAGGAATCAAGAGCCCTACGAGCAGTACTTC. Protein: CASRNQEPYEQYF.

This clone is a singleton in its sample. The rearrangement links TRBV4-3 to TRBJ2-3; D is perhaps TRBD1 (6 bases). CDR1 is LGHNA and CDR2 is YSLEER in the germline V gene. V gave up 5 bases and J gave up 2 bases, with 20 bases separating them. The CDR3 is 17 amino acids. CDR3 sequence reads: CASSDTGLGGSTDTQYF. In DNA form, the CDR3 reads TGCGCCAGCAGCGATACAGGGTTGGGTGGATCCACAGATACGCAGTATTTT.

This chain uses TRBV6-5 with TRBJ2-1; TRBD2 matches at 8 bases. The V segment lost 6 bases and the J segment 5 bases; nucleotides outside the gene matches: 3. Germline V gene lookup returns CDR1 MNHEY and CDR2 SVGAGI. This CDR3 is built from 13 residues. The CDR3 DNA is TGTGCCAGCAGCGTAGCGGGGCACAATGAGCAGTTCTTC. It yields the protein CASSVAGHNEQFF.

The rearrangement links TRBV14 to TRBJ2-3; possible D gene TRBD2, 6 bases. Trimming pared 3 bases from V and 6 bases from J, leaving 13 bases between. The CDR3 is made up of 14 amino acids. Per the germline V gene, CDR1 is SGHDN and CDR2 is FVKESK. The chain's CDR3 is CASSHGVGGDTQYF. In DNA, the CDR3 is TGTGCCAGCAGCCATGGGGTTGGAGGGGATACGCAGTATTTT.

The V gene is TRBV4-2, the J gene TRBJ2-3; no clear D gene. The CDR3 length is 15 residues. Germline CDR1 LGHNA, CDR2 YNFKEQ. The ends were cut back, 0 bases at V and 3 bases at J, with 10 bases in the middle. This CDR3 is CASSQDLSRTDTQYF. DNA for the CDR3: TGTGCCAGCAGCCAAGATCTTTCGAGGACAGATACGCAGTATTTT.